This T cell receptor (beta chain) was sequenced for a study of graft-versus-host responses after intestinal transplantation. Study-level background: Each transplant was multivisceral, liver-intestinal, or isolated intestinal. Following induction with anti-thymocyte globulin, all recipients were given tacrolimus and steroids for approximately 3 years. Study results and caveats: Early declines in HvG clones that occurred post-transplant were associated with peak circulating GvH clone levels. GvH clones occurred in recipient marrow; some first appeared in ileum or blood.

Only in-frame clones appear in the TCRdb table, and some are missing; sequencing was by immunoSEQ multiplex PCR. The sample has approximately 7,000 clones, 75% to 90% seen once; the top ten hold around 4.7%. Turning to this clone: Its antigen remains unknown.

Trimming took off 6 bases at V and 1 base at J, with 6 bases between the two ends. CDR1 and CDR2 from the germline V gene are SGHTA and FQGTGA. CDR3 length: 13 amino acids. The material sequenced was PBMCs, taken roughly 89 days after transplant. The receptor was derived from a human patient who received an intestinal transplant, so some T cells may come from the graft donor. The chain has TRBV7-3 and TRBJ2-2; D is undetermined. The CDR3 bases are TGTGCCAGCAGGCCGGAGAACACCGGGGAGCTGTTTTTT. Its protein product is CASRPENTGELFF.